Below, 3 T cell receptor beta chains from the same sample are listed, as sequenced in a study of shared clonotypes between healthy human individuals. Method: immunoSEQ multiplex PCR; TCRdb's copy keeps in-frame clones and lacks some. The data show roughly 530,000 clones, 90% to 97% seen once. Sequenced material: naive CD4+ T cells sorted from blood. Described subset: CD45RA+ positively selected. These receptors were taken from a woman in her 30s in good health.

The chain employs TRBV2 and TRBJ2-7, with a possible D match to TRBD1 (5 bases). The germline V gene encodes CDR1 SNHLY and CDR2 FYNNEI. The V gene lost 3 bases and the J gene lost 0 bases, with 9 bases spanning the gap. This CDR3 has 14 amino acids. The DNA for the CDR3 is TGTGCCAGCAGTGATCAGGGTAGCTCCTACGAGCAGTACTTC. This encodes CASSDQGSSYEQYF.

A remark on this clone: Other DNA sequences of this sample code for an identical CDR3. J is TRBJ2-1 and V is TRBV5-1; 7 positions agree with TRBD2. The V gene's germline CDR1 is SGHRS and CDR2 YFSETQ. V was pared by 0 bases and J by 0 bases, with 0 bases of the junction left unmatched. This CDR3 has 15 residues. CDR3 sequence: CASSLASGSYNEQFF. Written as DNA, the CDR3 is TGCGCCAGCAGCTTGGCTAGCGGCTCCTACAATGAGCAGTTCTTC.

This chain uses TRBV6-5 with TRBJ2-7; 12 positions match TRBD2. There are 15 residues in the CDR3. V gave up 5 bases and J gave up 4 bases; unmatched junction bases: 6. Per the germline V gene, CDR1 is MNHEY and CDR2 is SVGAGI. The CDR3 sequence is CASSHATSGSYEQYF. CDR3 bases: TGTGCCAGCAGTCACGCGACTAGCGGGAGTTACGAGCAGTACTTC.